This T cell receptor beta chain was captured in a study of T cells in Graves' hyperthyroidism and ophthalmopathy. Findings of the study overall: Blood also carried most thyroid clonotypes expanded above 0.001.

Authors of the study amplified TCR beta CDR3 regions from RNA transcripts. With the HTBI primer set, the TCR CDR3 went through a first round of RT-PCR. Using its own MiXCR run on the multiplex PCR reads, TCRdb lists one record per CDR3 protein. The data hold approximately 400,000 distinct CDR3 sequences, with about 15% observed a single time. This clonotype occurred many times. No antigen is known for it. The sample consisted of blood. This TCR derives from a woman younger than 30 with Graves' hyperthyroidism that later progressed to Graves' ophthalmopathy.

The CDR3 here is CASSQVPRFDNEQFF. CDR3 coding DNA: TGTGCCAGCAGCCAAGTACCCAGGTTCGACAATGAGCAGTTCTTC. The V gene is TRBV3-1, the J gene TRBJ2-1, with D unclear. V dropped 1 base and J dropped 5 bases, with 12 bases sitting between them. Germline loops: CDR1 LGHDT, CDR2 YNNKEL (reference sequence). The CDR3 runs to 15 residues.